This T cell receptor beta chain was sequenced for a study of T cell clones after liver transplantation. Overall study context: TCRbeta sequencing after a pre-transplant mixed lymphocyte reaction identified graft-donor-reactive clones, later tracked in post-transplant blood. Draws occurred before transplant, before withdrawal, and after complete or failed withdrawal. Study-level points and caveats: Post-transplant, graft-donor-reactive CD4 TCRbeta sequences in blood dropped significantly in 5 of 8 subjects.

Method: immunoSEQ multiplex PCR; TCRdb's copy keeps in-frame clones and lacks some. The sample includes approximately 50,000 clones, 55% to 85% of them seen just once. On this clone itself: Its antigen is still unknown.

This TCR was sampled from a human patient who received a liver transplant. The T cells may come from the graft donor. Here the sequenced sample was CD4+ T cells from blood, taken 54 months after liver transplant.

CDR3 loop: CASTRGDRKYF. CDR3 nucleotide sequence: TGTGCCAGCACCCGTGGGGACAGAAAGTACTTC. The chain is built from TRBV6-6 and TRBJ2-7; 7 nucleotides align to TRBD1. J lost 11 bases, V lost 7 bases, and 8 bases had no gene match. CDR3 length: 11 amino acids. Germline V gene sequence: CDR1 MNHNY, CDR2 SVGAGI (reference sequence).